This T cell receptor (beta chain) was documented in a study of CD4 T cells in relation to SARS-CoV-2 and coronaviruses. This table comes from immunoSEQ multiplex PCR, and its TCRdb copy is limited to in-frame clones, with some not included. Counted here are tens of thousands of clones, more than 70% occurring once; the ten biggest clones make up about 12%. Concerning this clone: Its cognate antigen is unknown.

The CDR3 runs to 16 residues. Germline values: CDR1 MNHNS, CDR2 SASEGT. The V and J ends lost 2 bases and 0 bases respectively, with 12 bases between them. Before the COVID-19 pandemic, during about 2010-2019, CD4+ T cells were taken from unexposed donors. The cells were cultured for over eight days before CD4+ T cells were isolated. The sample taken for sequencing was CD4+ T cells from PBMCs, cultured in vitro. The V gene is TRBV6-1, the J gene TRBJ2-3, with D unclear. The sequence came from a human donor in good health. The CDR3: CASSERLFSSTDTQYF. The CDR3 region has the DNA TGTGCCAGCAGTGAACGGCTTTTCTCTAGCACAGATACGCAGTATTTT.